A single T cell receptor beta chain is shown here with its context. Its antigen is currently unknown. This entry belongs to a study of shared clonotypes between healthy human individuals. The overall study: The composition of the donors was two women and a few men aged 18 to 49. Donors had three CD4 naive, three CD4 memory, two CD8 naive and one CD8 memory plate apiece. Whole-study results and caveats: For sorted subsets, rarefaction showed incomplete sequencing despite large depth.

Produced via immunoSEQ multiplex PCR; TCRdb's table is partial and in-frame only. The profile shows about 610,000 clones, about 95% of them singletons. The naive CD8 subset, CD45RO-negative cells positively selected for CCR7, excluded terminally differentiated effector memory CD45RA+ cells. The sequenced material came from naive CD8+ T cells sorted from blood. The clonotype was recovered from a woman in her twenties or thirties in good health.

The CDR3 DNA follows: TGTGCCAGCAGTTTACGGGACGCGGGTCAGCCCCAGCATTTT. It specifies CASSLRDAGQPQHF. This sequence joins TRBV27 and TRBJ1-5, with D tentatively TRBD1 (5 bases). This CDR3 is 14 amino acids long. CDR1 is MNHEY and CDR2 is SMNVEV in the germline V gene (reference sequence). V was clipped by 2 bases and J by 6 bases, with 11 bases between them.